The entry below describes one T cell receptor beta chain. This entry belongs to a study of beta chain features in type 1 diabetes. The entirety of the isolated RNA underwent reverse transcription, so expressed TCRB transcripts were sequenced. Profiling relied on immunoSEQ multiplex PCR, and the TCRdb table lists in-frame clones only, not all of them. The top ten hold over 0.45% of the sample, which has about 16,000 clones, less than 60% seen once. The clonotype originates from a young woman in good health. The sample was stem cell memory CD4+ T cells from blood.

The CDR3 here is CASSEALTGRSGGNQPQHF. The CDR3 DNA reads TGTGCCAGCAGTGAAGCTTTAACAGGGCGATCCGGAGGCAATCAGCCCCAGCATTTT. This chain connects TRBV6-1 to TRBJ1-5; D perhaps matches TRBD1 (6 bases). This CDR3 spans 19 amino acids. Trimming cost V 0 bases and J 2 bases, with 20 bases left between them. The V gene's germline CDR1 is MNHNS and CDR2 SASEGT.